Here is one TCR beta chain with its context. The antigen remains unidentified. Libraries were prepared by immunoSEQ multiplex PCR; TCRdb keeps only in-frame clonotypes and omits some of them. This table has about 35,000 clones, almost 90% appearing once. The CDR3 extends over 15 amino acids. Trimming removed 1 base at V and 2 bases at J, with 12 bases between. CDR1 SGHAT and CDR2 FQNNGV come from the germline V gene. This sample is part of a study of T cells in localized non-small cell lung cancer. Notes on the study in general: Adjacent lung held a median around 60 of the top 100 tumor clones. In uninvolved adjacent lung, T cell clonality reached its highest value, exceeding tumor. Longer overall survival associated with higher blood T cell density; shorter survival with higher adjacent-lung clonality.

V and J are TRBV11-2 and TRBJ2-7; D is uncertain. The specimen was peripheral blood, collected before any cancer treatment. This clonotype was sampled from a man aged 40 to 70 with stage I lung adenocarcinoma. For the CDR3, the DNA is TGTGCCAGCAGCTTAGTTTCAGTCCCGACCTACGAGCAGTACTTC. Translated: CASSLVSVPTYEQYF.